The 30 T cell receptor beta chains below all came from one sample that was sequenced in a study of blood T cell repertoires in COVID-19. Using immunoSEQ multiplex PCR, the repertoire was profiled, and TCRdb retains in-frame clones only, with some absent. The sample consists of some 180,000 clones, under 90% of them appearing once. Specimen: peripheral blood. Source of these receptors: a woman older than 75 with acute or convalescent COVID-19.

The chain recombines TRBV5-8 with TRBJ1-5, with D perhaps matching TRBD1 (5 bases). Germline V lookup: CDR1 SGHTS, CDR2 YDEGEE. Trimming removed 3 bases at V and 4 bases at J, with 20 bases between. CDR3 length: 17 residues. In nucleotides, the CDR3 is TGTGCCAGCAGCTGGGTCTCCGGTGGGACTGGTAATCAGCCCCAGCATTTT. Translating it yields CASSWVSGGTGNQPQHF.

This clone turned up a few times. The V and J genes are TRBV7-9 and TRBJ2-2, with TRBD2 matching 11 bases. Germline values: CDR1 SEHNR, CDR2 FQNEAQ (reference sequence). J gave up 3 bases and V 1 base, and 1 base lay outside the gene matches. This CDR3 region has 16 residues. Written as DNA, the CDR3 is TGTGCCAGCAGCTTAGTACTAGCGGGGGACACCGGGGAGCTGTTTTTT. Its protein product is CASSLVLAGDTGELFF.

The V and J genes are TRBV24-1 and TRBJ1-6; 10 nucleotides line up with TRBD1. CDR3 length equals 17 residues. V shed 8 bases, J shed 4 bases, and the junction held 10 bases outside the gene matches. Germline assignment: CDR1 KGHDR and CDR2 SFDVKD. The chain's CDR3 is CATIYPGTGAYNSPLHF. The CDR3 coding sequence is TGTGCCACCATCTATCCCGGGACAGGGGCTTATAATTCACCCCTCCACTTT.

The gene calls are TRBV11-2 and TRBJ2-2; 16 nucleotides match TRBD2. V shed 0 bases and J 4 bases; nucleotides not matched to a gene: 8. Germline loops: CDR1 SGHAT, CDR2 FQNNGV. This CDR3 has 20 amino acids. Written as DNA, the CDR3 is TGTGCCAGCAGCTTAGATCCGGGACTAGCGGGGGGGCCGCGCACCGGGGAGCTGTTTTTT. This translates into CASSLDPGLAGGPRTGELFF.

The chain's CDR3 is CSASRPDRGETQYF. The CDR3 bases are TGCAGTGCTAGTCGACCAGACAGGGGAGAGACCCAGTACTTC. The chain links TRBV20-1 to TRBJ2-5; TRBD1 aligns across 8 bases. The CDR3 is 14 residues long. With 3 bases clipped from V and 4 bases from J, the junction kept 7 bases outside the gene matches. Germline CDR1 and CDR2: DFQATT and SNEGSKA (reference sequence).

The chain joins TRBV5-1 to TRBJ2-3; 8 bases match TRBD1. The CDR3 is 15 amino acids. Trimming cost V 4 bases and J 1 base; bases outside gene matches: 5. CDR1 SGHRS and CDR2 YFSETQ come from the germline V gene. The DNA for the CDR3 is TGCGCCAGCAGCCCAATGACAGGGGGCACAGATACGCAGTATTTT. This translates into CASSPMTGGTDTQYF. The full variable domain, completed using reference TRBV5-1 and TRBJ2-3, is KAGVTQTPRYLIKTRGQQVTLSCSPISGHRSVSWYQQTPGQGLQFLFEYFSETQRNKGNFPGRFSGRQFSNSRSEMNVSTLELGDSALYLCASSPMTGGTDTQYFGPGTRLTVL.

Concerning this clone itself: The same CDR3 arises from other DNA sequences in this sample as well. The V call is TRBV28, the J call TRBJ1-3, with a weak D call TRBD1 (5 bases). CDR3 size: 14 residues. V was trimmed by 6 bases and J by 3 bases, leaving 12 bases between them. Germline CDR1 and CDR2: MDHEN and SYDVKM. The chain's CDR3 is CASSSTGVGNTIYF. CDR3 bases: TGTGCCAGCAGCTCCACAGGTGTTGGAAACACCATATATTTT.

As for this clone: This CDR3 is also generated by other DNA sequences in the sample. The chain uses TRBV30 and TRBJ1-2; D perhaps matches TRBD1 (5 bases). This CDR3 has 12 residues. Trimming stripped 2 bases from V and 3 bases from J, with 7 bases between. Germline values: CDR1 GTSNPN, CDR2 SVGIG (reference sequence). The CDR3 is CAWSQGDYGYTF. CDR3 nucleotides: TGTGCCTGGAGTCAAGGGGACTATGGCTACACCTTC. The variable domain in full, completed from reference TRBV30 and TRBJ1-2, reads SQTIHQWPATLVQPVGSPLSLECTVEGTSNPNLYWYRQAAGRGLQLLFYSVGIGQISSEVPQNLSASRPQDRQFILSSKKLLLSDSGFYLCAWSQGDYGYTFGSGTRLTVV.

This chain connects TRBV15 to TRBJ1-5; 9 bases map to TRBD1. V lost 3 bases, J lost 0 bases, and 6 bases stayed unmatched. The length of the CDR3 is 17 residues. Germline CDR1 and CDR2: LNHNV and YYDKDF (reference sequence). The CDR3, as DNA: TGTGCCACCAGCAGTAGGGACAGGGACTATAGCAATCAGCCCCAGCATTTT. Amino acid sequence: CATSSRDRDYSNQPQHF.

This rearrangement joins TRBV5-6 to TRBJ1-5; no clear D gene. CDR1 is SGHDT, CDR2 YYEEEE, per germline. This CDR3 comprises 13 residues. The germline V and J ends were trimmed by 2 bases and 6 bases, with 9 bases remaining between them. CDR3 DNA sequence: TGTGCCAGCAGCTTCAGGTCCGCTCAGCCCCAGCATTTT. Translating it yields CASSFRSAQPQHF.

CDR3: CASKGGPAGELFF. CDR3 nucleotide sequence: TGCGCCAGCAAGGGAGGGCCGGCCGGGGAGCTGTTTTTT. The chain joins TRBV10-2 to TRBJ2-2; 7 bases line up with TRBD2. The CDR3 sequence is 13 residues long. J gave up 6 bases and V 7 bases, and 5 bases lay outside the gene matches. Germline V lookup: CDR1 WSHSY, CDR2 SAAADI.

The chain recombines TRBV5-4 with TRBJ2-5; D remains unclear. The CDR3 loop spans 15 amino acids. CDR1 SGHNT and CDR2 YYREEE come from the germline V gene (reference sequence). The V gene lost 0 bases and the J gene lost 2 bases, with 11 bases spanning the gap. In DNA, the CDR3 is TGTGCCAGCAGCTTGGTTAACAACCAACAAGAGACCCAGTACTTC. Translation: CASSLVNNQQETQYF.

The V call is TRBV7-8, the J call TRBJ2-3; 12 positions agree with TRBD2. CDR1 and CDR2 from the germline V gene are SGHVS and FQNEAQ. This CDR3 contains 16 residues. J was trimmed by 6 bases and V by 0 bases; bases with no gene match: 4. In DNA, the CDR3 is TGTGCCAGCAGCTTAGCGCCTAGCGGGGGGGCCGATACGCAGTATTTT. It translates to CASSLAPSGGADTQYF.

V is TRBV12-2 and J is TRBJ1-6; TRBD1 is the table's D call and was not checked against the DNA. TRBV12-2 is a pseudogene segment. This CDR3 is built from 15 residues. This chain's CDR3 is CASRPSSGMISPLHF. CDR3 bases: TGTGCAAGTCGCCCCTCCTCAGGGATGATTTCACCCCTCCACTTT.

The rearrangement uses TRBV15 and TRBJ2-7, with D possibly matching TRBD1 (6 bases). This CDR3 has 14 residues. Trimming removed 1 base from V and 0 bases from J, with 7 bases in between. CDR1 and CDR2 from the germline V gene are LNHNV and YYDKDF (reference sequence). The CDR3 here is CATSRGTASYEQYF. The CDR3 region has the DNA TGTGCCACCAGCAGAGGGACAGCCTCCTACGAGCAGTACTTC.

V gene TRBV5-1 combines with J gene TRBJ1-1; D gene unclear. The CDR3 totals 14 residues. Per the germline V gene, CDR1 is SGHRS and CDR2 is YFSETQ. Between the trimmed V and J ends, which lost 1 base and 10 bases, there was a span of 17 bases. Here the CDR3 reads CASSLLFSWAGAFF. In DNA form, the CDR3 reads TGCGCCAGCAGCTTGTTGTTCTCGTGGGCGGGAGCTTTCTTT. Supplemented by reference TRBV5-1 and TRBJ1-1, the full variable domain reads KAGVTQTPRYLIKTRGQQVTLSCSPISGHRSVSWYQQTPGQGLQFLFEYFSETQRNKGNFPGRFSGRQFSNSRSEMNVSTLELGDSALYLCASSLLFSWAGAFFGQGTRLTVV.

As concerns this clone: One junction end does not reproduce the germline sequence, and a read error may be involved. This chain links TRBV7-2 with TRBJ1-6, with unresolved D. Germline assignment: CDR1 SGHTA and CDR2 FQGNSA. The CDR3 runs 14 residues. The CDR3 region is CASSPTRTGSSLHF. The DNA of the CDR3 is TGTGCCAGCAGCCCCACCCGGACTGGTTCATCCCTCCACTTT.

This clone occurred a few times. V gene TRBV5-6 combines with J gene TRBJ1-2, with 9 bases matching TRBD1. This CDR3 has 14 amino acids. V lost 0 bases, J lost 8 bases, and 5 bases stayed unmatched. The germline V gene encodes CDR1 SGHDT and CDR2 YYEEEE. Here the CDR3 reads CASSLGDRVGGYTF. CDR3 DNA: TGTGCCAGCAGCTTGGGGGACAGGGTCGGCGGCTACACCTTC.

This clone occurred a few times. This rearrangement joins TRBV7-9 to TRBJ1-1; weak D call: TRBD1 (6 bases). CDR1 is SEHNR and CDR2 is FQNEAQ in the germline V gene (reference sequence). V shed 5 bases and J shed 2 bases, with 18 bases lying between them. The CDR3 consists of 16 residues. CDR3 sequence reads: CASSRYRTQGNTEAFF. The DNA for the CDR3 is TGTGCCAGCAGCCGATACAGAACACAGGGAAACACTGAAGCTTTCTTT.

The chain links TRBV5-1 to TRBJ1-1; 7 bases match TRBD1. The CDR3 length is 15 residues. V lost 4 bases, J lost 1 base, and 7 bases stayed unmatched. The germline gives CDR1 SGHRS, CDR2 YFSETQ. The CDR3, as DNA: TGCGCCAGCAGCCGGGACAGCCCCACGAACACTGAAGCTTTCTTT. Protein product: CASSRDSPTNTEAFF.

The chain recombines TRBV4-2 with TRBJ2-7; 10 bases fit TRBD1. This CDR3 has 15 residues. Germline V gene data show CDR1 as LGHNA and CDR2 as YNFKEQ. V was pared by 4 bases and J by 4 bases, with 7 bases of the junction left unmatched. In DNA form, the CDR3 reads TGTGCCAGCAGCCTCGACAGGGGGCTTATGTACGAGCAGTACTTC. Translated: CASSLDRGLMYEQYF.

The chain combines TRBV30 with TRBJ1-4; D is possibly TRBD1 (5 bases). Germline V gene sequence: CDR1 GTSNPN, CDR2 SVGIG (reference sequence). V lost 0 bases to trimming and J lost 4 bases, with 12 bases between them. CDR3 length equals 15 residues. CDR3 in amino acids: CAWSVLTRVNEKLFF. The CDR3, as DNA: TGTGCCTGGAGTGTACTTACCAGGGTTAATGAAAAACTGTTTTTT. The full variable domain, in which reference TRBV30 and TRBJ1-4 provide the parts outside the CDR3, is SQTIHQWPATLVQPVGSPLSLECTVEGTSNPNLYWYRQAAGRGLQLLFYSVGIGQISSEVPQNLSASRPQDRQFILSSKKLLLSDSGFYLCAWSVLTRVNEKLFFGSGTQLSVL.

Here the CDR3 reads CASSPRSDGYTF. The CDR3 nucleotides read TGTGCCAGCAGTCCACGTAGTGATGGCTACACCTTC. This chain joins TRBV6-6 and TRBJ1-2; D not resolved. V was trimmed by 5 bases and J by 6 bases, leaving 10 bases between them. This CDR3 has 12 residues. The germline V gene has CDR1 MNHNY and CDR2 SVGAGI (reference sequence).

This rearrangement joins TRBV19 to TRBJ2-2; possibly TRBD2 for D (6 bases). The CDR3 extends over 16 amino acids. Germline CDR1 is LNHDA and CDR2 is SQIVND (reference sequence). The ends were cut back, 4 bases at V and 1 base at J, with 13 bases in the middle. Here the CDR3 DNA reads TGTGCCAGTAGTACCCTTACTAGCAGGAACACCGGGGAGCTGTTTTTT. Its protein product is CASSTLTSRNTGELFF.

The gene calls are TRBV7-3 and TRBJ2-7, with D perhaps matching TRBD1 (6 bases). CDR1 and CDR2 from the germline V gene are SGHTA and FQGTGA. The CDR3 length is 13 residues. V dropped 5 bases and J dropped 5 bases, with 13 bases sitting between them. CDR3 protein: CASSRAGVDEQYF. The CDR3 region has the DNA TGTGCCAGCAGCAGGGCAGGGGTCGACGAGCAGTACTTC.

This clone was detected only a few times. CDR3 bases: TGTGCCAGCAGCACCGGGGGGGCGAACACCGGGGAGCTGTTTTTT. Amino acids: CASSTGGANTGELFF. The chain is built from TRBV7-3 and TRBJ2-2; 8 nucleotides line up with TRBD2. Germline V CDR1 and CDR2: SGHTA, FQGTGA. The J segment lost 0 bases and the V segment lost 5 bases, leaving 2 bases of the junction unmatched. The CDR3 contains 15 residues.

The genes are TRBV6-2 or TRBV6-3 and TRBJ2-1; TRBD2 matches at 10 bases. The junction had 10 bases not matched to a gene; V was cut back by 6 bases and J by 8 bases. CDR1 and CDR2 (germline): MNHEY, SVGEGT. There are 15 residues in the CDR3. Written as DNA, the CDR3 is TGTGCCAGCAGCCTAGCGGGAGTTTCCTCCCATGAGCAGTTCTTC. It is translated as CASSLAGVSSHEQFF.

This chain connects TRBV5-1 to TRBJ2-2, with 10 bases identical to TRBD2. The CDR3 runs 17 residues. The germline gives CDR1 SGHRS, CDR2 YFSETQ. J lost 1 base, V lost 4 bases, and 7 bases had no gene match. The CDR3, as DNA: TGCGCCAGCAGCCCTGGACTAGCGGTAGGGAACACCGGGGAGCTGTTTTTT. This encodes CASSPGLAVGNTGELFF.

The chain carries TRBV19 and TRBJ1-2; possible D gene TRBD1, 5 bases. V was pared by 3 bases and J by 3 bases, with 8 bases between. The CDR3 has 13 residues. Germline values: CDR1 LNHDA, CDR2 SQIVND (reference sequence). CDR3 bases: TGTGCCAGTAGTATTCAGGGCTACTATGGCTACACCTTC. It specifies CASSIQGYYGYTF. Filled out from reference TRBV19 and TRBJ1-2, the complete variable domain reads DGGITQSPKYLFRKEGQNVTLSCEQNLNHDAMYWYRQDPGQGLRLIYYSQIVNDFQKGDIAEGYSVSREKKESFPLTVTSAQKNPTAFYLCASSIQGYYGYTFGSGTRLTVV.

This clone was counted once. The V call is TRBV6-6, the J call TRBJ2-2; D may be TRBD1 (6 bases). CDR1 is MNHNY and CDR2 is SVGAGI in the germline V gene (reference sequence). Trimming pared 7 bases from V and 0 bases from J, leaving 9 bases between. The CDR3 spans 14 residues. CDR3: CASIWTANTGELFF. The CDR3, as DNA: TGTGCCAGCATTTGGACAGCGAACACCGGGGAGCTGTTTTTT.